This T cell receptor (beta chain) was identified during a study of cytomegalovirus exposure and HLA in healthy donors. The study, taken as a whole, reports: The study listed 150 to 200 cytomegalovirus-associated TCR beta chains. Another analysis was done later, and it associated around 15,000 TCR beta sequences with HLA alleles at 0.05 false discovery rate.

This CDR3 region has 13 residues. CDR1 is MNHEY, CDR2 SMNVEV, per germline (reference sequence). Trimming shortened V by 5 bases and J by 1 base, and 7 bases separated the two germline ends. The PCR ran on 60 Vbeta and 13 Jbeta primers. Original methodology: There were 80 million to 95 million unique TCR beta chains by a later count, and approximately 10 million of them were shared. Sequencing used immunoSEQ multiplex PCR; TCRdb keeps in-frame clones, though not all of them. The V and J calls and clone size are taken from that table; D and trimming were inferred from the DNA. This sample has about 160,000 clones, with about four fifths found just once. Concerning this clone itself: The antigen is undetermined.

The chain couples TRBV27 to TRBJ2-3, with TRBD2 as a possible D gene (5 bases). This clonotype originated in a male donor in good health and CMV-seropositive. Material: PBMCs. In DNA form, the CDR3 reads TGTGCCAGCAGTGACTATGGCACAGATACGCAGTATTTT. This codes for CASSDYGTDTQYF.